This record concerns one T cell receptor (beta chain) sequence. Antigen specificity is unknown. V lost 7 bases, J lost 0 bases, and 10 bases lay in between. Germline V gene data show CDR1 as MNHEY and CDR2 as SVGAGI. The CDR3 spans 14 residues. TCRdb fed the 5' RACE reads into MiXCR, producing one record per CDR3 protein. Of more than 400,000 distinct CDR3 sequences in the sample, roughly 15% were seen once. These data belong to a study of identical twins. General study points: In beta out-of-frame sequences, the excess sharing between twins was weaker. The conclusions drew on cross-sectional statistical analysis instead of tracking the same donors.

The same specimen was also included in a second study, on yellow fever vaccine responses in identical twins. This second report adds: Reportedly, twins showed a vaccine T cell response that looked partly convergent and partly personalized.

The V call is TRBV6-5, the J call TRBJ1-5; unclear D gene. The sequence was obtained from a woman aged 18-29 years in good health. Sequenced sample: CD4+ T cells sorted from blood. CDR3 loop: CASTLEDSNQPQHF. Here the CDR3 DNA reads TGTGCCAGCACGTTAGAGGATAGCAATCAGCCCCAGCATTTT.